One and the same sample provided the 27 T cell receptor beta chains below, sequenced in a study of blood T cell repertoires in COVID-19. Here immunoSEQ multiplex PCR was the method, and the copy in TCRdb shows in-frame clones only, minus some. The sample consists of over 350,000 clones, 80% to 90% of them appearing once. Sequenced material: PBMCs or T cells enriched from blood (not recorded which). These TCRs come from a woman aged 50 to 60 who had recovered from COVID-19.

V gene TRBV7-2 combines with J gene TRBJ2-1; TRBD2 agrees at 9 bases. Germline lookup yields CDR1 SGHTA and CDR2 FQGNSA. The V segment lost 1 base and the J segment 8 bases; nucleotides outside the gene matches: 3. The CDR3 is made up of 14 amino acids. The CDR3 is CASSLERGVDEQFF. The CDR3 nucleotides are TGTGCCAGCAGCTTAGAGCGGGGGGTTGATGAGCAGTTCTTC.

The chain couples TRBV28 to TRBJ1-1, with D maybe TRBD1 (5 bases). The germline V gene encodes CDR1 MDHEN and CDR2 SYDVKM. V was cut by 5 bases and J by 7 bases, with 14 bases left in between. CDR3 length equals 13 residues. In DNA, the CDR3 is TGTGCCAGCAGTCCCGGCCCCCAGGGTGAAGCTTTCTTT. It yields the protein CASSPGPQGEAFF.

This chain uses TRBV28 with TRBJ2-3; 8 positions agree with TRBD2. J gave up 5 bases and V 5 bases, and 12 bases lay outside the gene matches. CDR3 length: 16 amino acids. Germline assignment: CDR1 MDHEN and CDR2 SYDVKM. CDR3 region: CASSLQPAGAIDTQYF. In DNA form, the CDR3 reads TGTGCCAGCAGTCTCCAACCAGCGGGGGCCATAGATACGCAGTATTTT.

The V and J genes are TRBV5-3 and TRBJ1-2; the D gene is possibly TRBD1 (6 bases). TRBV5-3 is flagged as an ORF with uncertain function. The CDR3 is made up of 12 amino acids. Trimming left V 10 bases short and J 2 bases short, with 12 bases between. In nucleotides, the CDR3 is TGTGCCGGGAACAGGGTGAACTATGGCTACACCTTC. Protein sequence: CAGNRVNYGYTF.

This clone was counted only a few times. V gene TRBV28 combines with J gene TRBJ1-5; TRBD1 might be the D (5 bases). CDR1 and CDR2 (germline): MDHEN, SYDVKM. This CDR3 is built from 14 residues. Trimming shortened V by 2 bases and J by 1 base, and 6 bases separated the two germline ends. The CDR3 region is CASSLAGSNQPQHF. The CDR3 bases are TGTGCCAGCAGTTTAGCAGGGAGCAATCAGCCCCAGCATTTT.

The genes are TRBV4-1 and TRBJ2-1; weak D call: TRBD2 (6 bases). The CDR3 loop spans 18 amino acids. CDR1 and CDR2 from the germline V gene are MGHRA and YSYEKL. V dropped 4 bases and J dropped 2 bases, with 21 bases sitting between them. The CDR3 DNA follows: TGCGCCAGCAGCCCCAGGGACTTCGAAAAATCGGCCTACAATGAGCAGTTCTTC. This codes for CASSPRDFEKSAYNEQFF.

This sequence joins TRBV3-1 (or the pseudogene TRBV3-2) and TRBJ2-5; TRBD1 matches at 9 bases. The CDR3 consists of 16 residues. CDR1 is LGHDT and CDR2 is YNNKEL in the germline V gene (reference sequence). The J segment lost 1 base and the V segment lost 7 bases, leaving 10 bases of the junction unmatched. CDR3 nucleotide sequence: TGTGCCAGCACCTCACCCAAGGACAGGGGCCAAGAGACCCAGTACTTC. Protein sequence: CASTSPKDRGQETQYF.

This sequence joins TRBV27 and TRBJ2-7; a possible D gene is TRBD1 (7 bases). This CDR3 region has 14 residues. Trimming shortened V by 3 bases and J by 4 bases, and 13 bases separated the two germline ends. Germline V gives CDR1 MNHEY, CDR2 SMNVEV (reference sequence). The CDR3 protein is CASSFTGAGYEQYF. The DNA for the CDR3 is TGTGCCAGCAGTTTTACAGGGGCGGGGTACGAGCAGTACTTC.

The chain joins TRBV11-2 to TRBJ2-7; TRBD2 aligns across 7 bases. Germline assignment: CDR1 SGHAT and CDR2 FQNNGV. This CDR3 has 17 residues. The V gene end was trimmed by 0 bases and the J gene end by 1 base; junction bases not matched to a gene: 9. CDR3 loop: CASSLDLGGGASYEQYF. In DNA, the CDR3 is TGTGCCAGCAGCTTAGATCTGGGCGGGGGAGCATCCTACGAGCAGTACTTC.

The chain is built from TRBV7-2 and TRBJ1-1; 7 bases line up with TRBD1. The germline gives CDR1 SGHTA, CDR2 FQGNSA. V was clipped by 5 bases and J by 6 bases; unmatched bases: 9. The CDR3 contains 14 residues. This CDR3 is CASSPPDRRSEAFF. As DNA, the CDR3 is TGTGCCAGCAGCCCCCCGGACAGGCGTTCTGAAGCTTTCTTT.

The genes are TRBV6-6 and TRBJ1-2, with D unclear. The V gene lost 5 bases and the J gene lost 3 bases, with 4 bases spanning the gap. The CDR3 has 11 residues. Germline V lookup: CDR1 MNHNY, CDR2 SVGAGI (reference sequence). The CDR3 DNA reads as TGTGCCAGCAGTACACACTATGGCTACACCTTC. This codes for CASSTHYGYTF.

This clone was observed a few times. The V and J genes are TRBV28 and TRBJ1-2; 10 bases map to TRBD1. The V segment lost 3 bases and the J segment 4 bases; nucleotides outside the gene matches: 2. Germline V lookup: CDR1 MDHEN, CDR2 SYDVKM. The CDR3 sequence is 14 residues long. In nucleotides, the CDR3 is TGTGCCAGCAGTTTCCGACAGGGGGCCTATGGCTACACCTTC. This sequence encodes CASSFRQGAYGYTF.

This chain links TRBV18 with TRBJ1-3, with D perhaps matching TRBD1 (6 bases). This CDR3 spans 17 amino acids. V was trimmed by 1 base and J by 1 base, leaving 14 bases between them. Per germline, CDR1 KGHSH and CDR2 LQKENI. CDR3 sequence: CASSPRAGANSGNTIYF. The CDR3 region has the DNA TGTGCCAGCTCACCACGCGCAGGGGCCAATTCTGGAAACACCATATATTTT. Supplemented by reference TRBV18 and TRBJ1-3, the full variable domain reads NAGVMQNPRHLVRRRGQEARLRCSPMKGHSHVYWYRQLPEEGLKFMVYLQKENIIDESGMPKERFSAEFPKEGPSILRIQQVVRGDSAAYFCASSPRAGANSGNTIYFGEGSWLTVV.

This chain links TRBV29-1 with TRBJ1-1, with 7 bases fitting TRBD1. CDR3 length: 14 residues. J lost 4 bases, V lost 4 bases, and 9 bases had no gene match. In germline, CDR1 is SQVTM, CDR2 ANQGSEA. CDR3 region: CSVANRGSRTEAFF. For the CDR3, the DNA is TGCAGCGTTGCAAACAGGGGAAGTCGCACTGAAGCTTTCTTT.

In DNA form, the CDR3 reads TGTGCCAGCAGCTCCAGACTAGCGGGGGCCTCCTACGAGCAGTACTTC. As protein: CASSSRLAGASYEQYF. The genes are TRBV5-6 and TRBJ2-7; 12 bases align to TRBD2. This CDR3 is 16 amino acids long. The V and J ends lost 3 bases and 0 bases, in that order; junction bases with no gene match: 4. The V gene's germline CDR1 is SGHDT and CDR2 YYEEEE.

This clone was observed once. The J gene is TRBJ1-5, the V gene TRBV28; D is unclear. V lost 5 bases and J 7 bases, leaving 18 bases between the germline ends. Germline V gene lookup returns CDR1 MDHEN and CDR2 SYDVKM. This CDR3 is 15 amino acids long. CDR3 DNA: TGTGCCAGCAGTAGGAGGGCTGGGGTTGGACAGCCCCAGCATTTT. Translated, it gives CASSRRAGVGQPQHF.

The chain links TRBV19 to TRBJ2-2; a weak D match, TRBD1 (6 bases). V gave up 10 bases and J gave up 7 bases, with 16 bases separating them. The germline gives CDR1 LNHDA, CDR2 SQIVND (reference sequence). The CDR3 is 13 residues long. The CDR3 spells CATLQQGYGELFF. In DNA, the CDR3 is TGTGCCACCCTTCAACAGGGATACGGGGAGCTGTTTTTT.

J is TRBJ1-5 and V is TRBV5-8, with D tentatively TRBD1 (5 bases). Trimming left V 4 bases short and J 6 bases short, with 17 bases between. The CDR3 length is 15 residues. Germline assignment: CDR1 SGHTS and CDR2 YDEGEE. CDR3 nucleotides: TGTGCCAGCAGCGGGTCAATCAGGGTTGGTCAGCCCCAGCATTTT. This encodes CASSGSIRVGQPQHF.

This sequence joins TRBV6-5 and TRBJ2-1; D remains unclear. V was cut by 7 bases and J by 7 bases, with 8 bases left in between. CDR1 MNHEY and CDR2 SVGAGI come from the germline V gene. There are 11 residues in the CDR3. DNA of the CDR3: TGTGCCAGCATTATGCGGAATGAGCAGTTCTTC. This translates into CASIMRNEQFF.

This chain links TRBV14 with TRBJ1-1; D gene ambiguous. The V end lost 3 bases, the J end lost 3 bases, and 11 bases lay between the germline ends. The germline CDR1 and CDR2 sequences are SGHDN and FVKESK. The CDR3 sequence is 14 residues long. CDR3 nucleotides: TGTGCCAGCAGCCACACCGACCGGGACACTGAAGCTTTCTTT. Residues: CASSHTDRDTEAFF.

With regard to this clone: This specimen includes other DNA sequences encoding the same CDR3. The CDR3 loop reads CAWSVQYGYTF. CDR3 sequence (DNA): TGTGCCTGGAGTGTTCAGTACGGCTACACCTTC. V is TRBV30 and J is TRBJ1-2; D call uncertain. The CDR3 runs 11 residues. With 0 bases removed from V and 8 bases from J, the gap between germline ends came to 7 bases. Germline V gene lookup returns CDR1 GTSNPN and CDR2 SVGIG (reference sequence).

This sequence joins TRBV5-1 and TRBJ1-1; 9 bases are shared with TRBD1. The CDR3 loop spans 15 amino acids. V lost 4 bases and J lost 3; bases outside the gene matches: 7. Germline CDR1 is SGHRS and CDR2 is YFSETQ. The CDR3 sequence is CASSVTGGRHTEAFF. The CDR3 nucleotides read TGCGCCAGCAGCGTAACAGGGGGCCGGCACACTGAAGCTTTCTTT.

This chain links TRBV27 with TRBJ1-1; 7 nucleotides line up with TRBD1. Germline V lookup: CDR1 MNHEY, CDR2 SMNVEV (reference sequence). Trimming took 5 bases from V and 0 from J; bases not matched to a gene: 6. The CDR3 sequence is 15 residues long. CDR3 in amino acids: CASSKTGTVNTEAFF. The CDR3 DNA reads as TGTGCCAGCAGTAAGACCGGGACAGTGAACACTGAAGCTTTCTTT.

The chain couples TRBV10-3 to TRBJ2-7, with 10 positions matching TRBD2. This CDR3 comprises 16 residues. J lost 0 bases, V lost 8 bases, and 10 bases had no gene match. The V gene's germline CDR1 is ENHRY and CDR2 SYGVKD. The CDR3 DNA reads TGTGCCATCGGGGGACCAGCGGGGGGGCACTCCTACGAGCAGTACTTC. As protein: CAIGGPAGGHSYEQYF.

This clone was recorded only once. The V gene is TRBV11-3, the J gene TRBJ2-1, with D possibly TRBD2 on 6 matching bases. This CDR3 comprises 13 residues. The germline V gene has CDR1 SGHNT and CDR2 YENEEA. V was pared by 5 bases and J by 9 bases, with 14 bases between. CDR3 sequence reads: CASSPPGGGEQFF. The CDR3, as DNA: TGTGCCAGCAGCCCCCCCGGGGGAGGTGAGCAGTTCTTC.

This clone appeared once. Germline is not matched at one junction end, which may reflect a read error. The gene calls are TRBV19 and TRBJ1-4; TRBD1 aligns across 9 bases. In germline, CDR1 is LNHDA, CDR2 SQIVND (reference sequence). CDR3 length equals 14 residues. This CDR3 reads CASSLDRGTEKLFF. CDR3 coding DNA: TGTGCCAGTAGTTTAGACAGGGGGACCGAAAAACTGTTTTTT. The full variable domain, rest sourced from reference TRBV19 and TRBJ1-4, is DGGITQSPKYLFRKEGQNVTLSCEQNLNHDAMYWYRQDPGQGLRLIYYSQIVNDFQKGDIAEGYSVSREKKESFPLTVTSAQKNPTAFYLCASSLDRGTEKLFFGSGTQLSVL.

CDR3 sequence reads: CASSYQGGELFF. The CDR3 DNA follows: TGTGCCAGCAGCTATCAGGGAGGAGAGCTGTTTTTT. The chain joins TRBV7-9 to TRBJ2-2; a weak D match, TRBD2 (6 bases). V shed 4 bases and J shed 11 bases, with 11 bases lying between them. The CDR3 spans 12 residues. CDR1 and CDR2 (germline): SEHNR, FQNEAQ (reference sequence).